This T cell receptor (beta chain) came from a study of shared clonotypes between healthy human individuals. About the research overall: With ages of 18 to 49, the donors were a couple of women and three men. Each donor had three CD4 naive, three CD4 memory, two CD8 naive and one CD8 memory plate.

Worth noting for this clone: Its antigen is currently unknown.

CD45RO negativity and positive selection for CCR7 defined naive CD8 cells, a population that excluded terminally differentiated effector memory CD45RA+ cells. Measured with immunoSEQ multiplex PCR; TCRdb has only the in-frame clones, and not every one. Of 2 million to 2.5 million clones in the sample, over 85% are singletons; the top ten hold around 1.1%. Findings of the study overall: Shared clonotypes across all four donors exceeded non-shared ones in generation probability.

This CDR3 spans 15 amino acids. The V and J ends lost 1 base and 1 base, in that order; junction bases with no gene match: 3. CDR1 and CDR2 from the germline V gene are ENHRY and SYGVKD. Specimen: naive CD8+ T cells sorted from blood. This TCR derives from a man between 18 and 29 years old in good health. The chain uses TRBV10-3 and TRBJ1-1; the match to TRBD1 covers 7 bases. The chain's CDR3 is CAISELGTANTEAFF. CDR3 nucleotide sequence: TGTGCCATCAGTGAGTTGGGGACAGCGAACACTGAAGCTTTCTTT.